This record covers a single T cell receptor (beta chain). Treatment in this sample: oral pan-JAK inhibitor, 5-10 mg twice daily. This record comes from a study of CD8+ T cells in alopecia areata. Extraction of RNA preceded its reverse transcription into cDNA, which served as the sequencing template. The method was immunoSEQ multiplex PCR; TCRdb's version includes in-frame clones alone and lacks a portion of them. The sample includes about 210,000 clones, around 43% of them seen just once. The receptor comes from a human donor with alopecia areata. Sample: CD4+ T cells sorted from blood, taken around week 36, from a patient treated with tofacitinib.

Here the CDR3 reads CASGGQGNTEAFF. In DNA, the CDR3 is TGTGCCAGTGGCGGACAGGGGAACACTGAAGCTTTCTTT. The chain has TRBV19 and TRBJ1-1, with 8 bases lining up with TRBD1. This CDR3 spans 13 amino acids. CDR1 LNHDA and CDR2 SQIVND come from the germline V gene (reference sequence). The V gene end was trimmed by 8 bases and the J gene end by 1 base; junction bases not matched to a gene: 3.